This T cell receptor beta chain was sequenced in a study of CD8 T cells in ankylosing spondylitis. TCRdb re-derived calls from the 5' RACE reads in MiXCR, one entry per CDR3 protein. The data contain some 150,000 distinct CDR3 sequences, over 10% of them singletons. With 7 bases removed from V and 1 base from J, the gap between germline ends came to 18 bases. Per the germline V gene, CDR1 is SGHDT and CDR2 is YYEEEE. The CDR3 sequence is 16 residues long. In this sample, this clonotype turned up many times. This receptor was taken from a female donor with ankylosing spondylitis or in good health (not recorded which). Sequenced input: blood, either unsorted or a sorted T cell fraction (not recorded which). V gene TRBV5-6 combines with J gene TRBJ2-1, with D maybe TRBD1 (6 bases). This CDR3 is CASAEDQGTSYNEQFF. CDR3 DNA sequence: TGTGCCAGCGCAGAGGACCAAGGGACATCCTACAATGAGCAGTTCTTC.